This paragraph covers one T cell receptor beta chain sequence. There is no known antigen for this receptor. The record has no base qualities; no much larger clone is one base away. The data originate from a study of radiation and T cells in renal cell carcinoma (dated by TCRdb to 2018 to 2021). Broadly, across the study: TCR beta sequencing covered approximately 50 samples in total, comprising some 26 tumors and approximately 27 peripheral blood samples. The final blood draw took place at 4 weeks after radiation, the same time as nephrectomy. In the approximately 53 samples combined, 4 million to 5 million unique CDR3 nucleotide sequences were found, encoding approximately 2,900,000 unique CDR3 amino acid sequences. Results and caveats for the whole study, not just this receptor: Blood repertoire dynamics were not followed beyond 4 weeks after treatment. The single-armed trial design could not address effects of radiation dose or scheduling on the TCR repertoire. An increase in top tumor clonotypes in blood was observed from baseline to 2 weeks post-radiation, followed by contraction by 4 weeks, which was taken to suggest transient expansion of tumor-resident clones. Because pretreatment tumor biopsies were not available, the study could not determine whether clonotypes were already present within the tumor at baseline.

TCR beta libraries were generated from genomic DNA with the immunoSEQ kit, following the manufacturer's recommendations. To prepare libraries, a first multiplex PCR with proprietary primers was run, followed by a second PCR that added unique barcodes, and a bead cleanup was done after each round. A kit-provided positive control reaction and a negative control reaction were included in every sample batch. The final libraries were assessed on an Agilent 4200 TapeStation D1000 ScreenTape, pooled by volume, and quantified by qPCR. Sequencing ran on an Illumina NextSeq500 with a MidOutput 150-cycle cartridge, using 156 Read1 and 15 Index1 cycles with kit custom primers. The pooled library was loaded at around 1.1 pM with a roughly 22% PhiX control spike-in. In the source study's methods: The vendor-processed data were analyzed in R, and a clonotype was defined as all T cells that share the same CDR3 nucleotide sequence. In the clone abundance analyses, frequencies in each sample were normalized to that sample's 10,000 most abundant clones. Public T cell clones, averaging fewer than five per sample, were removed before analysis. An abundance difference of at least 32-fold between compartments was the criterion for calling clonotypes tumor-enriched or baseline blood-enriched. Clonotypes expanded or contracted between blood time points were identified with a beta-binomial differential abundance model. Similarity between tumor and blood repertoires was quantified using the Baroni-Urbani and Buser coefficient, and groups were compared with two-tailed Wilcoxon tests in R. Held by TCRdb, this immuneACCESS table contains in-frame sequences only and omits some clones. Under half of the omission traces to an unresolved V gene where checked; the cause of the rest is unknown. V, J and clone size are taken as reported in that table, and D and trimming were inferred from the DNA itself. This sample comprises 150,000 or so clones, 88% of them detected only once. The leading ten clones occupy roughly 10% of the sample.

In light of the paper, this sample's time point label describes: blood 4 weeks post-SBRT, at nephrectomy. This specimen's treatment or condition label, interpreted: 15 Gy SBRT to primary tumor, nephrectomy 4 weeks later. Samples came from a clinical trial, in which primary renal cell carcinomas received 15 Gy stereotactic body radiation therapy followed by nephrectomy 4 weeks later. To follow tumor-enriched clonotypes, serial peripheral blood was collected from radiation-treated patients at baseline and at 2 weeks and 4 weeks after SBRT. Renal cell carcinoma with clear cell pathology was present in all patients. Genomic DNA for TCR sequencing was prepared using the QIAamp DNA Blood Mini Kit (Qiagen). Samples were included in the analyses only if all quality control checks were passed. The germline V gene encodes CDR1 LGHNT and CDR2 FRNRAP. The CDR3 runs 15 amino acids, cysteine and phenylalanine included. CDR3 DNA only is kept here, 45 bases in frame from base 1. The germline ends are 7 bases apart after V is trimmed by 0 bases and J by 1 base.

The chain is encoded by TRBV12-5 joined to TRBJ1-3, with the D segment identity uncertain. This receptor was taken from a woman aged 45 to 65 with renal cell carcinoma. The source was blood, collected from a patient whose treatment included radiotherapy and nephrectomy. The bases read TGTGCTAGTGGTTTGGTCGGGCGATCTGGAAACACCATATATTTT. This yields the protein CASGLVGRSGNTIYF.